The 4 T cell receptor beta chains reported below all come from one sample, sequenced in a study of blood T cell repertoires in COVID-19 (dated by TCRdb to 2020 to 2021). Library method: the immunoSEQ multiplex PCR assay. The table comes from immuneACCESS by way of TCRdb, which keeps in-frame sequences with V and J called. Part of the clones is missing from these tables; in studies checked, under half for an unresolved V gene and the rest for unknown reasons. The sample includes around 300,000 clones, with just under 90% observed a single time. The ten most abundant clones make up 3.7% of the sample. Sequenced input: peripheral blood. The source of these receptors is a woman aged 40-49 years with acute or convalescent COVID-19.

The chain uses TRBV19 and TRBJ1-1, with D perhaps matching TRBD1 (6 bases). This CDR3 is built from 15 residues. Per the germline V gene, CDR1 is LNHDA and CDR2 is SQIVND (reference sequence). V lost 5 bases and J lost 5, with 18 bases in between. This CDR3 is CASSFGGGGKTEAFF. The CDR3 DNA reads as TGTGCCAGTAGTTTTGGGGGCGGGGGAAAAACTGAAGCTTTCTTT.

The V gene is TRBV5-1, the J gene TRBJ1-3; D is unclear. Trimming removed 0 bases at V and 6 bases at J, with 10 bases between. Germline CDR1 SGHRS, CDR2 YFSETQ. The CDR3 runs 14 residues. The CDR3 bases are TGCGCCAGCAGCTTGGGCCGCTACGAAAACACCATATATTTT. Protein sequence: CASSLGRYENTIYF.

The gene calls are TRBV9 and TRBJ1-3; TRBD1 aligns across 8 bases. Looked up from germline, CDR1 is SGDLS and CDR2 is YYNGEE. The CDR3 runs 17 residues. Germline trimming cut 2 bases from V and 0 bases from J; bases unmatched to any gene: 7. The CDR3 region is CASSVRDRSPSGNTIYF. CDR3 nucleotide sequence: TGTGCCAGCAGCGTCCGGGACAGGAGTCCCTCTGGAAACACCATATATTTT.

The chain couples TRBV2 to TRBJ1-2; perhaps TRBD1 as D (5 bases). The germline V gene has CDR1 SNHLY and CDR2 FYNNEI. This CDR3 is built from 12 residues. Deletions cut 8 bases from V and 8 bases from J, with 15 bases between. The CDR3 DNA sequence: TGTGCCAGCGGCGAAAGTAGGGGCGGCTACACCTTC. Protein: CASGESRGGYTF. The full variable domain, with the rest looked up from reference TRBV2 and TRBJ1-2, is EPEVTQTPSHQVTQMGQEVILRCVPISNHLYFYWYRQILGQKVEFLVSFYNNEISEKSEIFDDQFSVERPDGSNFTLKIRSTKLEDSAMYFCASGESRGGYTFGSGTRLTVV.